A single sample is the source of the 21 T cell receptor beta chains below, sequenced in a study of PD-L1 blockade in urothelial cancer. Measured with immunoSEQ multiplex PCR; TCRdb has only the in-frame clones, and not every one. Of 90,000 to 130,000 clones in the sample, around 90% are singletons; the top ten hold about 4%. Time point defined: peripheral blood 6 weeks after treatment start. Sample: PBMCs, taken around atezolizumab (anti-PD-L1) treatment. These receptors were obtained from a man in his sixties with urothelial cancer.

This chain links TRBV4-1 with TRBJ2-1; D perhaps matches TRBD2 (6 bases). V shed 0 bases and J shed 4 bases, with 13 bases lying between them. Germline V gene lookup returns CDR1 MGHRA and CDR2 YSYEKL. The CDR3 consists of 16 residues. The CDR3 reads CASSQDPGVDYNEQFF. For the CDR3, the DNA is TGCGCCAGCAGCCAAGATCCGGGGGTGGATTACAATGAGCAGTTCTTC.

V is TRBV28 and J is TRBJ2-2, with 9 bases lining up with TRBD1. CDR1 and CDR2 (germline): MDHEN, SYDVKM. The CDR3 extends over 16 amino acids. V dropped 3 bases and J dropped 1; count of bases not matched to a gene: 3. The CDR3 loop is CASSLSGQGNTGELFF. CDR3 in DNA: TGTGCCAGCAGTTTGTCGGGACAGGGGAACACCGGGGAGCTGTTTTTT.

In its sample, this clone was seen once. J is TRBJ2-1 and V is TRBV7-3; 10 bases align to TRBD2. This CDR3 has 14 residues. V lost 6 bases, J lost 10 bases, and 9 bases stayed unmatched. Germline-derived CDR1 and CDR2 are SGHTA and FQGTGA. CDR3 DNA: TGTGCCAGCAGTAAGCGGGAGGGCCTTCGGGAGCAGTTCTTC. Translation: CASSKREGLREQFF.

The chain has TRBV27 and TRBJ2-2; TRBD2 is a possible D gene (6 bases). CDR1 is MNHEY, CDR2 SMNVEV, per germline (reference sequence). This CDR3 region has 14 residues. The germline V and J ends were trimmed by 8 bases and 7 bases, with 17 bases remaining between them. CDR3 sequence (DNA): TGTGCCAGCCGTCGGAGGGGCGCGGGCGGGGAGCTGTTTTTT. As protein: CASRRRGAGGELFF.

V is TRBV9 and J is TRBJ2-3; D ambiguous. CDR1 is SGDLS and CDR2 is YYNGEE in the germline V gene. The CDR3 is 15 residues long. Trimming cost V 6 bases and J 0 bases, with 14 bases left between them. In DNA, the CDR3 is TGTGCCAGCACGATTGAAGGAGCTAGCACAGATACGCAGTATTTT. Residues: CASTIEGASTDTQYF.

This sequence joins TRBV15 and TRBJ1-1; TRBD1 aligns across 7 bases. Trimming removed 3 bases from V and 5 bases from J; junction bases left unmatched: 9. The CDR3 extends over 15 amino acids. Germline V lookup: CDR1 LNHNV, CDR2 YYDKDF (reference sequence). The DNA of the CDR3 is TGTGCCACCAGCAGGACCGGACAGGTCCGGACTGAAGCTTTCTTT. It translates to CATSRTGQVRTEAFF.

This chain joins TRBV5-4 and TRBJ1-1; D remains unclear. Germline lookup yields CDR1 SGHNT and CDR2 YYREEE (reference sequence). V was trimmed by 1 base and J by 0 bases, leaving 7 bases between them. The CDR3 extends over 14 amino acids. This CDR3 reads CASSLREMNTEAFF. The CDR3 DNA reads as TGTGCCAGCAGCTTGAGGGAGATGAACACTGAAGCTTTCTTT.

This chain links TRBV30 with TRBJ2-3; 7 bases are shared with TRBD1. Per germline, CDR1 GTSNPN and CDR2 SVGIG (reference sequence). The junction had 6 bases not matched to a gene; V was cut back by 2 bases and J by 1 base. The CDR3 runs 15 residues. The CDR3 reads CAWSLQGSGTDTQYF. The CDR3 DNA reads TGTGCCTGGAGTCTACAGGGGTCCGGCACAGATACGCAGTATTTT.

The chain combines TRBV9 with TRBJ2-2, with TRBD2 identical over 12 bases. Losses at the gene ends were 0 bases for V and 5 bases for J; bases not matched to a gene: 8. This CDR3 is built from 18 residues. Germline V gene sequence: CDR1 SGDLS, CDR2 YYNGEE. CDR3 protein: CASSVAPSGGGGTGELFF. The CDR3 DNA reads TGTGCCAGCAGCGTAGCGCCTAGCGGGGGGGGCGGAACCGGGGAGCTGTTTTTT.

This sequence joins TRBV10-2 and TRBJ1-6; D call uncertain. The CDR3 is made up of 12 amino acids. V was cut by 3 bases and J by 7 bases, with 4 bases left in between. Germline CDR1 is WSHSY and CDR2 is SAAADI. This chain's CDR3 is CASSDGNSPLHF. The CDR3 DNA reads TGCGCCAGCAGTGACGGGAATTCACCCCTCCACTTT.

The CDR3 spells CASSSWDSYQETQYF. The CDR3 coding sequence is TGTGCCAGCAGCTCTTGGGACAGCTACCAAGAGACCCAGTACTTC. The gene calls are TRBV7-8 and TRBJ2-5; 7 bases align to TRBD1. The length of the CDR3 is 15 residues. CDR1 is SGHVS and CDR2 is FQNEAQ in the germline V gene. V shed 4 bases and J 0 bases; nucleotides not matched to a gene: 5.

This clone occurred once. The DNA of the CDR3 is TGTGCCAGCAGTTTGCGGCAGGGGGCCTACGAGCAGTACTTC. Translation: CASSLRQGAYEQYF. The rearrangement links TRBV27 to TRBJ2-7, with TRBD1 identical over 7 bases. V was pared by 3 bases and J by 2 bases, with 4 bases of the junction left unmatched. The CDR3 consists of 14 residues. Germline V gene data show CDR1 as MNHEY and CDR2 as SMNVEV (reference sequence).

The chain uses TRBV5-8 and TRBJ2-3; no definite D call. Germline V CDR1 and CDR2: SGHTS, YDEGEE. The V end was cut by 5 bases, the J end by 5 bases, with 9 bases between. The CDR3 extends over 12 amino acids. The CDR3 coding sequence is TGTGCCAGCAGTCTCGTCGTAGATACGCAGTATTTT. This codes for CASSLVVDTQYF.

The chain uses TRBV5-4 and TRBJ2-7, with D hard to call. Trimming removed 4 bases from V and 0 bases from J, with 2 bases in between. The CDR3 extends over 11 amino acids. Looked up from germline, CDR1 is SGHNT and CDR2 is YYREEE (reference sequence). CDR3 DNA: TGTGCCAGCAGCCGCTCCTACGAGCAGTACTTC. Translated, it gives CASSRSYEQYF.

CDR3 region: CASSLMSQTNYGYTF. The CDR3 coding sequence is TGTGCCAGCTCACTCATGTCCCAGACTAACTATGGCTACACCTTC. This chain joins TRBV18 and TRBJ1-2; D unclear. This CDR3 region has 15 residues. Trimming removed 4 bases from V and 0 bases from J, with 12 bases in between. Germline CDR1 and CDR2: KGHSH and LQKENI.

The V gene is TRBV5-1, the J gene TRBJ1-4; the D is unclear. The germline V gene encodes CDR1 SGHRS and CDR2 YFSETQ. This CDR3 has 14 residues. The ends were cut back, 2 bases at V and 7 bases at J, with 12 bases in the middle. The CDR3 sequence: CASSFGREGEKLFF. The DNA for the CDR3 is TGCGCCAGCAGCTTCGGACGGGAGGGTGAAAAACTGTTTTTT.

This clone occurred once. V is TRBV18 and J is TRBJ2-1, with 8 nucleotides matching TRBD1. V lost 6 bases, J lost 12 bases, and 10 bases stayed unmatched. The CDR3 extends over 13 amino acids. Germline V gives CDR1 KGHSH, CDR2 LQKENI. The CDR3: CASSQKDRGGQFF. CDR3 DNA: TGTGCCAGCTCGCAAAAAGACAGGGGCGGGCAGTTCTTC.

The V and J genes are TRBV5-1 and TRBJ2-5; D is unresolved. The CDR3 runs to 14 residues. CDR1 is SGHRS and CDR2 is YFSETQ in the germline V gene. Trimming left V 2 bases short and J 4 bases short, with 12 bases between. The CDR3 spells CASSFSQLVETQYF. The CDR3 DNA reads TGCGCCAGCAGCTTCTCCCAGTTGGTAGAGACCCAGTACTTC.

This clone showed up just a few times. The J gene is TRBJ2-1, the V gene TRBV9; TRBD2 is a possible D gene (6 bases). The CDR3 spans 16 residues. Germline V lookup: CDR1 SGDLS, CDR2 YYNGEE. The germline V and J ends were trimmed by 4 bases and 5 bases, with 19 bases remaining between them. The DNA of the CDR3 is TGTGCCAGCAGCCCGCGTGCCGGGAGTATCAACAATGAGCAGTTCTTC. This gives the protein CASSPRAGSINNEQFF.

A few counts support this clone. This chain joins TRBV5-4 and TRBJ2-2; D gene unclear. V lost 0 bases and J lost 6, with 6 bases in between. Germline loops: CDR1 SGHNT, CDR2 YYREEE (reference sequence). The CDR3 runs 13 residues. The CDR3 is CASSLDYSGELFF. CDR3 in DNA: TGTGCCAGCAGCTTGGACTATTCCGGGGAGCTGTTTTTT.

The chain is built from TRBV7-2 and TRBJ2-5, with TRBD2 as a possible D gene (5 bases). Germline CDR1 and CDR2: SGHTA and FQGNSA. V lost 2 bases and J 2 bases, leaving 12 bases between the germline ends. The CDR3 runs to 15 residues. This chain's CDR3 is CASSLSLAFQETQYF. The CDR3 DNA reads TGTGCCAGCAGCTTAAGTCTAGCTTTTCAAGAGACCCAGTACTTC.